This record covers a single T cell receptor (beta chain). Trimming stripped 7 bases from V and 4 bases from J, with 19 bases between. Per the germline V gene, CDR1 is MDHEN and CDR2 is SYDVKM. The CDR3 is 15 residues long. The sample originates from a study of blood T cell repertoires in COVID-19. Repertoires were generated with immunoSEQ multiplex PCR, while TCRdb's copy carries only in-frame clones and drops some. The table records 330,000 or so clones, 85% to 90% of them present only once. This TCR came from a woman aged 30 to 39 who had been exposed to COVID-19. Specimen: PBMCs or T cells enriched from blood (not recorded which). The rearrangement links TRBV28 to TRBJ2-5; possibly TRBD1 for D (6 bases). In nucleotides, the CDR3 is TGTGCCAGCACCGCACTACAGGGCCGGGCAGAGACCCAGTACTTC. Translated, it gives CASTALQGRAETQYF.